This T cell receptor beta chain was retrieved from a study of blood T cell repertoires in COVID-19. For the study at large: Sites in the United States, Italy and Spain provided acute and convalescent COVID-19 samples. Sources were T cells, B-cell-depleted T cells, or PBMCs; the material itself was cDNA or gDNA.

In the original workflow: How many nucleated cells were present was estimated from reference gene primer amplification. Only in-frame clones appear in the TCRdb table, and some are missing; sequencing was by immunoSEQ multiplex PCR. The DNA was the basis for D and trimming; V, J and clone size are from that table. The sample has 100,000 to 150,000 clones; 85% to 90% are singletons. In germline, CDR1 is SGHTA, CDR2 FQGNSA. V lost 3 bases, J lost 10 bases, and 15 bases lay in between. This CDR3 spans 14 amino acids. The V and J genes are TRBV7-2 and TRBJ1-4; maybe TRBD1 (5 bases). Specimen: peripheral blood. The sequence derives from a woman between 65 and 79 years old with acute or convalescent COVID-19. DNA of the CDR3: TGTGCCAGCAGCTTCGACAGAGGTTCAGGAAAACTGTTTTTT. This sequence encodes CASSFDRGSGKLFF.